The present T cell receptor (beta chain) was sequenced within a study of control samples from healthy donors and cancer patients. CDR1 and CDR2 from the germline V gene are SQVTM and ANQGSEA. Germline trimming cut 7 bases from V and 6 bases from J; bases unmatched to any gene: 13. This CDR3 region has 15 residues. Clones were read by immunoSEQ multiplex PCR, and TCRdb kept only the in-frame ones, dropping some. The sample shows over 40,000 clones, roughly 90% of them seen only once. Sequencing input: PBMCs. The receptor's source is a man between 50 and 59 years old with head and neck cancer. The rearrangement links TRBV29-1 to TRBJ1-1; 11 bases are shared with TRBD1. The CDR3 nucleotides are TGCAGCGCTACGGGGACAGGGGGTATTTGGGCTGAAGCTTTCTTT. This translates into CSATGTGGIWAEAFF.